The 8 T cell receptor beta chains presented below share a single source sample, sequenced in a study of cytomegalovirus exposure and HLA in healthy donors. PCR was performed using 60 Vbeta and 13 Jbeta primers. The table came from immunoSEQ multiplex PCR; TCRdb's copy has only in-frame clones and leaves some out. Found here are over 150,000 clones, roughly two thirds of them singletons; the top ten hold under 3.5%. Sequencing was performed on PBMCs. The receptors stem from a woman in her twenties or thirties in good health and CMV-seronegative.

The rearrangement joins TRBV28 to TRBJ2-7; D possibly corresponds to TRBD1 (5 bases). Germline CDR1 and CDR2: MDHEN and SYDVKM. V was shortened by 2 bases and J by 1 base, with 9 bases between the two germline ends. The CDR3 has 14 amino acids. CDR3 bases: TGTGCCAGCAGTTTAGGGGCGATTTCCTACGAGCAGTACTTC. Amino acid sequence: CASSLGAISYEQYF. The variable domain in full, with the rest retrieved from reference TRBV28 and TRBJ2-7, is DVKVTQSSRYLVKRTGEKVFLECVQDMDHENMFWYRQDPGLGLRLIYFSYDVKMKEKGDIPEGYSVSREKKERFSLILESASTNQTSMYLCASSLGAISYEQYFGPGTRLTVT.

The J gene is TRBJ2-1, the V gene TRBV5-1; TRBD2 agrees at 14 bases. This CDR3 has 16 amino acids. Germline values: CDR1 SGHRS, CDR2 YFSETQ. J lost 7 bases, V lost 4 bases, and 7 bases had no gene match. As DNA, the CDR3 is TGCGCCAGCAGCCCAAGACTAGCGGGGGGGATAAATGAGCAGTTCTTC. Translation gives CASSPRLAGGINEQFF. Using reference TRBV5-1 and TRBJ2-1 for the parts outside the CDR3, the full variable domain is KAGVTQTPRYLIKTRGQQVTLSCSPISGHRSVSWYQQTPGQGLQFLFEYFSETQRNKGNFPGRFSGRQFSNSRSEMNVSTLELGDSALYLCASSPRLAGGINEQFFGPGTRLTVL.

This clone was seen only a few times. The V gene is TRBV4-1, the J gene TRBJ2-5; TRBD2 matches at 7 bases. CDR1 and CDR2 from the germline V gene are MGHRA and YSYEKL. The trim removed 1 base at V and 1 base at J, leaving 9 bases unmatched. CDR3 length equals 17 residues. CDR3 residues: CASSQAHLAGLQETQYF. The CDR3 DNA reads TGCGCCAGCAGCCAAGCCCATTTAGCGGGCCTCCAAGAGACCCAGTACTTC.

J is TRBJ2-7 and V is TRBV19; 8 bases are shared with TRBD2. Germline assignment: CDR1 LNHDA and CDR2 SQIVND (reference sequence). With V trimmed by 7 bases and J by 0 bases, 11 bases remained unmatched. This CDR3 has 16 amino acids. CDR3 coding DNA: TGTGCCAGTACCGCCCCCGGGAGGGGGAGCTCCTACGAGCAGTACTTC. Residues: CASTAPGRGSSYEQYF.

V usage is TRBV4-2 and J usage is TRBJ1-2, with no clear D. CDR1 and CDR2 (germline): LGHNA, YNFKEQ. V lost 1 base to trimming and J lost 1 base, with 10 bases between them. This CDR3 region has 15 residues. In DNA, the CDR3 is TGTGCCAGCAGCCAAGCTGGGCAGAGTAACTATGGCTACACCTTC. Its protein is CASSQAGQSNYGYTF.

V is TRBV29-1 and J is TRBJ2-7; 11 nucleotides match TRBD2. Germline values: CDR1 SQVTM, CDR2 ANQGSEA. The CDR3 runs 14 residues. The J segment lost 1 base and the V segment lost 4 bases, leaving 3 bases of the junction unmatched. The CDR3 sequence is CSVATSGASYEQYF. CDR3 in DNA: TGCAGCGTTGCGACTAGCGGGGCGTCCTACGAGCAGTACTTC.

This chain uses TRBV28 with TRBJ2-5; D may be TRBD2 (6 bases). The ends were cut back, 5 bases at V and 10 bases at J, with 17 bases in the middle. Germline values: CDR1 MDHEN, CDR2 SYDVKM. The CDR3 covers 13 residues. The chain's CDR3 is CASSLPTSGLQYF. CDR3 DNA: TGTGCCAGCAGTCTCCCCACCTCGGGACTCCAGTACTTC.

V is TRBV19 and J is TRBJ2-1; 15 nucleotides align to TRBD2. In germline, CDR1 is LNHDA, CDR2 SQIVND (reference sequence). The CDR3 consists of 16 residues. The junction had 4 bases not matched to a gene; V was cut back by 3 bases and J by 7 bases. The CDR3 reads CASSITGTSGRNEQFF. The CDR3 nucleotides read TGTGCCAGTAGTATTACCGGGACTAGCGGGAGGAATGAGCAGTTCTTC.